The T cell receptor (beta chain) under discussion was sequenced for a study of blood T cell repertoires in COVID-19. Across the study: Researchers got acute and convalescent COVID-19 samples from the United States, Italy and Spain.

Germline CDR1 LNHNV, CDR2 YYDKDF (reference sequence). The CDR3 consists of 16 residues. V was pared by 0 bases and J by 5 bases, with 16 bases between. The assay was immunoSEQ multiplex PCR, and TCRdb's table has in-frame clones only and misses some. The sample shows over 150,000 clones, around 85% of them seen only once. The specimen was peripheral blood. V is TRBV15 and J is TRBJ1-2, with D possibly being TRBD1 (6 bases). This receptor was identified in a woman in her sixties or seventies with acute or convalescent COVID-19. The CDR3, as DNA: TGTGCCACCAGCAGAGATGGCGGGGGCCAAGGTTATGGCTACACCTTC. Translating gives CATSRDGGGQGYGYTF.